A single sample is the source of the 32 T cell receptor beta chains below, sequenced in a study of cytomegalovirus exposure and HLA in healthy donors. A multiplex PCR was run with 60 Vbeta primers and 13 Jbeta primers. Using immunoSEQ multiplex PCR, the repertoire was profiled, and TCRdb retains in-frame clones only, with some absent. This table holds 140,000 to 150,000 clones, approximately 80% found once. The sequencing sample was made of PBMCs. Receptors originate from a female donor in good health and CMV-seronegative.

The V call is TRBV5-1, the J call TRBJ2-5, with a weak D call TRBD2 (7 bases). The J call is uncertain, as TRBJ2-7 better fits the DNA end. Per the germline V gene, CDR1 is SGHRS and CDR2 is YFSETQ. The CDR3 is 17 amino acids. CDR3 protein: CASSLGGGGLGHHEQYF. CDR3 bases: TGCGCCAGCAGCTTGGGAGGCGGGGGCCTGGGTCATCACGAGCAGTACTTC.

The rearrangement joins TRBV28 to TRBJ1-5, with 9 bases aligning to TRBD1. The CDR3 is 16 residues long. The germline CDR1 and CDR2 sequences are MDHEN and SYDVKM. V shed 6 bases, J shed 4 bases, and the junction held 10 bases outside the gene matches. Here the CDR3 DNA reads TGTGCCAGCAGAAAAGGACAGGGGAGGGGAAATCAGCCCCAGCATTTT. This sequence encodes CASRKGQGRGNQPQHF.

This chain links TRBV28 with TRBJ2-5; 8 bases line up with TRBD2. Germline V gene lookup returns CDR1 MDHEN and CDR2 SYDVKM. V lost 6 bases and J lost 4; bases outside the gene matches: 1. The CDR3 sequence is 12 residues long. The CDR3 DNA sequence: TGTGCCAGCAGGAGCGGGAGAGAGACCCAGTACTTC. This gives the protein CASRSGRETQYF.

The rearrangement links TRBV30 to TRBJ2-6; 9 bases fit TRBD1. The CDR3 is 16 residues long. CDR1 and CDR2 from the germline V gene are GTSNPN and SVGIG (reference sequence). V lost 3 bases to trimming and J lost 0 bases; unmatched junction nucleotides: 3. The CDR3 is CAWRGQGYSGANVLTF. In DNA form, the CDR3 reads TGTGCCTGGAGGGGACAGGGTTACTCTGGGGCCAACGTCCTGACTTTC.

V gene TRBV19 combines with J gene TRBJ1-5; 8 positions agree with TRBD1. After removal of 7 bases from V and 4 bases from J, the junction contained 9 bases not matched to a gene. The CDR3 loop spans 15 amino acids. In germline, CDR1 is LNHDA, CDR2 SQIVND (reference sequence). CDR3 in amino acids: CASTDRTGKNQPQHF. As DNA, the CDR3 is TGTGCCAGTACCGATCGGACAGGGAAAAATCAGCCCCAGCATTTT.

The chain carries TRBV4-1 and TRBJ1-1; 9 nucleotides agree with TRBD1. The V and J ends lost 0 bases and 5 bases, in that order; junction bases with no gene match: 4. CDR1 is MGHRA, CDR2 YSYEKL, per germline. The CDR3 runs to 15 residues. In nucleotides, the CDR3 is TGCGCCAGCAGCCAAGACGACAGGGGGTTAACTGAAGCTTTCTTT. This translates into CASSQDDRGLTEAFF.

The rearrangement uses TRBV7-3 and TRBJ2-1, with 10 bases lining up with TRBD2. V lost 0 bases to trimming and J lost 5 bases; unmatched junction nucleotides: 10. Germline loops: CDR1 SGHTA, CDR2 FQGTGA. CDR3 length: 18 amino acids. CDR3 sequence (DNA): TGTGCCAGCAGCTTAACGTGGGGGGGTCTAGCGGGGGACAATGAGCAGTTCTTC. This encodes CASSLTWGGLAGDNEQFF. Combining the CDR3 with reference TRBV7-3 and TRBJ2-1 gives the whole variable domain GAGVSQTPSNKVTEKGKYVELRCDPISGHTALYWYRQSLGQGPEFLIYFQGTGAADDSGLPNDRFFAVRPEGSVSTLKIQRTERGDSAVYLCASSLTWGGLAGDNEQFFGPGTRLTVL.

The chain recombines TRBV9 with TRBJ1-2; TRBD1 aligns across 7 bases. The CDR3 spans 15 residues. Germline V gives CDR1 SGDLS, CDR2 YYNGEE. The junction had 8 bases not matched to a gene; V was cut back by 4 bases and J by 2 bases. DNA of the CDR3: TGTGCCAGCAGCAAAGGGGGCAGGGGGAACTATGGCTACACCTTC. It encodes CASSKGGRGNYGYTF.

In DNA, the CDR3 is TGTGCCAGTAGTATAGCGGCAGGGGCCTACGAGCAGTACTTC. Its protein product is CASSIAAGAYEQYF. V usage is TRBV19 and J usage is TRBJ2-7, with TRBD1 as a possible D gene (6 bases). The CDR3 runs to 14 residues. V was shortened by 1 base and J by 2 bases, with 9 bases between the two germline ends. Per germline, CDR1 LNHDA and CDR2 SQIVND (reference sequence).

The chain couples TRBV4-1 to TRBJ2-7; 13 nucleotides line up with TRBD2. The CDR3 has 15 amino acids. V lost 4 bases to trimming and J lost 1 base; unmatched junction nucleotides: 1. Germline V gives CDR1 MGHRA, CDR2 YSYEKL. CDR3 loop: CASSLGLAGSYEQYF. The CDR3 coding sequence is TGCGCCAGCAGCCTGGGACTAGCGGGATCCTACGAGCAGTACTTC.

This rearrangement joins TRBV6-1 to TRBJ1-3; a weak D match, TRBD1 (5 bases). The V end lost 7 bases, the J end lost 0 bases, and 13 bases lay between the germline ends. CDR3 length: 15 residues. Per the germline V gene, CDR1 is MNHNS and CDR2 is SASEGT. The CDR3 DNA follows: TGTGCCAGCACACCCACCACAGGCTCTGGAAACACCATATATTTT. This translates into CASTPTTGSGNTIYF.

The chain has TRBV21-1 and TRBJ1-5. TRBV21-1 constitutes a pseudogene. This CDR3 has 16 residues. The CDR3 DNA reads TGTGCCAGCAGCAAGGATGGGGAGGGGAGCAATCAGCCCCAGCATTTT. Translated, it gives CASSKDGEGSNQPQHF.

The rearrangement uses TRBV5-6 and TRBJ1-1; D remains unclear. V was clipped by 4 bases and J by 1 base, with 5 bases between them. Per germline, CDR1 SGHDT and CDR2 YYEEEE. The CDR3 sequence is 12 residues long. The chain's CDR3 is CASSPGNTEAFF. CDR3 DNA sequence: TGTGCCAGCAGCCCCGGGAACACTGAAGCTTTCTTT.

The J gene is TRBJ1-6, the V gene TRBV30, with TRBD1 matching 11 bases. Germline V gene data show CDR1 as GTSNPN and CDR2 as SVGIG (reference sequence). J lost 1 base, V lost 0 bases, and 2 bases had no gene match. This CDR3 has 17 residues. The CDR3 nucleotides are TGTGCCTGGAGTGTATGGGACAGGGGGTCCTATAATTCACCCCTCCACTTT. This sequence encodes CAWSVWDRGSYNSPLHF.

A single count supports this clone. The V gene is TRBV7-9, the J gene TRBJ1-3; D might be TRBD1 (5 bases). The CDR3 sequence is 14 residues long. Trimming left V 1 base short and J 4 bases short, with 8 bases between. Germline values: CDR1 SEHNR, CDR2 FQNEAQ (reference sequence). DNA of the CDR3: TGTGCCAGCAGCTTAGGGGGACTCGGAAACACCATATATTTT. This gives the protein CASSLGGLGNTIYF.

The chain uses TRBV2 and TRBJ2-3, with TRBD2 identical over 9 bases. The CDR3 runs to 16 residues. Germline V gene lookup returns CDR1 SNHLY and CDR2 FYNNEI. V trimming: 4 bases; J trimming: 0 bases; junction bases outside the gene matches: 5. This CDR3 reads CASSADSGRSTDTQYF. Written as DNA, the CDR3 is TGTGCCAGCAGTGCGGACAGCGGGAGGAGCACAGATACGCAGTATTTT.

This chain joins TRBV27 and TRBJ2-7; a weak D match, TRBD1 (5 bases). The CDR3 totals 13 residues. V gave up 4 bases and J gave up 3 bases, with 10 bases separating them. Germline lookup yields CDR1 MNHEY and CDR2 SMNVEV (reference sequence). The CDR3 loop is CASSWGVDYEQYF. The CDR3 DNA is TGTGCCAGCAGTTGGGGCGTGGACTACGAGCAGTACTTC.

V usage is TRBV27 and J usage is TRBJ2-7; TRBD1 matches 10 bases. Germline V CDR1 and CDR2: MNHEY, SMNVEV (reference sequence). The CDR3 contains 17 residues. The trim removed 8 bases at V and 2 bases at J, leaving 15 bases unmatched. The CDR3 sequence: CASGRDRGPSFTYEQYF. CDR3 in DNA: TGTGCCAGCGGGCGGGACAGGGGCCCCTCTTTTACCTACGAGCAGTACTTC.

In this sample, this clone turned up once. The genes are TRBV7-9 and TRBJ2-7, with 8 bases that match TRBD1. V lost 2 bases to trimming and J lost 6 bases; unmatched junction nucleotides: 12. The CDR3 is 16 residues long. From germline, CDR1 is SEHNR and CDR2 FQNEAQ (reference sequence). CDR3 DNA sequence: TGTGCCAGCAGCTTAAGGGAGCGCGCAGGGACAGGCGAGCAGTACTTC. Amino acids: CASSLRERAGTGEQYF.

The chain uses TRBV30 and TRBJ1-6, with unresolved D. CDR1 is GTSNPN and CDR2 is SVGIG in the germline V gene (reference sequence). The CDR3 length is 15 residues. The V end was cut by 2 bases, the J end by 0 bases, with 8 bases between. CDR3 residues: CAWSLSASYNSPLHF. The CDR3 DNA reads TGTGCCTGGAGTTTAAGCGCCTCCTATAATTCACCCCTCCACTTT. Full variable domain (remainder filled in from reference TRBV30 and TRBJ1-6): SQTIHQWPATLVQPVGSPLSLECTVEGTSNPNLYWYRQAAGRGLQLLFYSVGIGQISSEVPQNLSASRPQDRQFILSSKKLLLSDSGFYLCAWSLSASYNSPLHFGNGTRLTVT.

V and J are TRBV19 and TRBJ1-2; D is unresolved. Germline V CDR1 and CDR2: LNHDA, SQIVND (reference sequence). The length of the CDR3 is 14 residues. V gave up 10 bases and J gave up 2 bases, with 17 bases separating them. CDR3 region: CAKEPAPVNYGYTF. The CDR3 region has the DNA TGTGCCAAAGAACCCGCCCCGGTGAACTATGGCTACACCTTC.

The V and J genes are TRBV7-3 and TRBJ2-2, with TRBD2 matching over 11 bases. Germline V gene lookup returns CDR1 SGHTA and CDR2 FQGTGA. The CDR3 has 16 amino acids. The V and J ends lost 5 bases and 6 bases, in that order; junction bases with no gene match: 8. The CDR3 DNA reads TGTGCCAGCAGCCTCTCGACTAGCGGGGTCTCCGGGGAGCTGTTTTTT. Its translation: CASSLSTSGVSGELFF. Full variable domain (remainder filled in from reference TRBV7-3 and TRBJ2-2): GAGVSQTPSNKVTEKGKYVELRCDPISGHTALYWYRQSLGQGPEFLIYFQGTGAADDSGLPNDRFFAVRPEGSVSTLKIQRTERGDSAVYLCASSLSTSGVSGELFFGEGSRLTVL.

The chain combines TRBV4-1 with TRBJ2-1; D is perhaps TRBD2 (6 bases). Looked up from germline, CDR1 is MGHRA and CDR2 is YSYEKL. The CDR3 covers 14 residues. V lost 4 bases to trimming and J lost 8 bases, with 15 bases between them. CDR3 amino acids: CASSLGRLADEQFF. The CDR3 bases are TGCGCCAGCAGCCTTGGGAGGCTAGCCGATGAGCAGTTCTTC.

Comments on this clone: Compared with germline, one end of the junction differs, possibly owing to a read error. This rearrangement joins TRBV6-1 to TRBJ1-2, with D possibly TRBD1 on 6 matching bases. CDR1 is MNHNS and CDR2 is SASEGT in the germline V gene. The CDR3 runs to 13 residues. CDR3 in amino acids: CASSLTGDYGYPF. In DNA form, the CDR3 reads TGTGCCAGCAGTCTGACAGGAGACTATGGCTACCCCTTC.

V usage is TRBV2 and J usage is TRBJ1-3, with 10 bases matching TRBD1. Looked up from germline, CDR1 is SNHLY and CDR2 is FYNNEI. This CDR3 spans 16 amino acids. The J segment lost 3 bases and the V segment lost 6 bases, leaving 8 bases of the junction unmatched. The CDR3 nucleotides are TGTGCCAGCAGGGCCCGGACAGGGGGAGGTGGAAACACCATATATTTT. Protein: CASRARTGGGGNTIYF.

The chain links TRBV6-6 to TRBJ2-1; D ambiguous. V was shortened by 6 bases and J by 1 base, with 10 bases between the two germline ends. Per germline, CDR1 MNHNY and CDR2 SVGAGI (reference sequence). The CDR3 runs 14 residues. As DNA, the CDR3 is TGTGCCAGCAGAGACACTGGGTCCTACAATGAGCAGTTCTTC. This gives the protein CASRDTGSYNEQFF.

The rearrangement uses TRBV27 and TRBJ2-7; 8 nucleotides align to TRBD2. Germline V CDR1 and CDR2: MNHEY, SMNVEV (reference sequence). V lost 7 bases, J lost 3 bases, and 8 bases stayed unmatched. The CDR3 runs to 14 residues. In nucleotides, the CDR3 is TGTGCCAGCATGAGAGCGGGGGAATACTACGAGCAGTACTTC. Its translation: CASMRAGEYYEQYF.

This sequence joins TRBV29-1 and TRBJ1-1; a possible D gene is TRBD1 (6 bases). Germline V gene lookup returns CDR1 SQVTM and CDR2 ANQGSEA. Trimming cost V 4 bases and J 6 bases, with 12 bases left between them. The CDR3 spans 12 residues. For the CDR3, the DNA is TGCAGCGTTGCACAGGGAAGGGCTGAAGCTTTCTTT. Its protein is CSVAQGRAEAFF. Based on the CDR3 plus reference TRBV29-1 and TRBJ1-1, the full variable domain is SAVISQKPSRDICQRGTSLTIQCQVDSQVTMMFWYRQQPGQSLTLIATANQGSEATYESGFVIDKFPISRPNLTFSTLTVSNMSPEDSSIYLCSVAQGRAEAFFGQGTRLTVV.

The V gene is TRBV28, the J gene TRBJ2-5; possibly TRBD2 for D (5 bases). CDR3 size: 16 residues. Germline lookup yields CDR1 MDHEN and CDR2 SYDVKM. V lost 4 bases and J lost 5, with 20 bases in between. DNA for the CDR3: TGTGCCAGCAGTTCCTTGCGGGTTAGCCGCCGCGAGACCCAGTACTTC. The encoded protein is CASSSLRVSRRETQYF.

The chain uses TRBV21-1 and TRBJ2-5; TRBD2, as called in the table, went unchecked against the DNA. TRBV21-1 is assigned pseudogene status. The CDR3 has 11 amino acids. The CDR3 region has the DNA TGTGCCAGCAGCCGCCCGAGGACCCAGTACTTC. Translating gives CASSRPRTQYF.

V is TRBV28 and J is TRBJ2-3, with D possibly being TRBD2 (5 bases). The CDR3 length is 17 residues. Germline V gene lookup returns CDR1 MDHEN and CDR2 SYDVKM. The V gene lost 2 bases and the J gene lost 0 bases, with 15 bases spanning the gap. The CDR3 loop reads CASSLTLGAASTDTQYF. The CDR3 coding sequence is TGTGCCAGCAGTTTAACCCTTGGAGCGGCTAGCACAGATACGCAGTATTTT.

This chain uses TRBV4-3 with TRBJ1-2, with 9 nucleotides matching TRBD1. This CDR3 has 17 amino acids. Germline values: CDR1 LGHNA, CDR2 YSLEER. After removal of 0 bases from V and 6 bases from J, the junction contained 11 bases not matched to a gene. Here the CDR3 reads CASSQDRGDREINGYTF. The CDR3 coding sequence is TGCGCCAGCAGCCAAGATCGCGGGGACAGGGAAATCAATGGCTACACCTTC.